Listed below are T cell receptor beta chains from one sample, sequenced in a study of technical replicates of blood from several donors. Here immunoSEQ multiplex PCR was the method, and the copy in TCRdb shows in-frame clones only, minus some. The sample includes about 69,000 clones, over 75% of them seen just once. Sequences were obtained from PBMCs. Every receptor here comes from a human donor in good health. Some clones in this sample may be carry-over from other donors' samples. The CDR3 runs from the conserved cysteine through the conserved F or W. D genes are given only for firm matches. Clone size appears in some rows only: once, few, many, or a class for an expanded clone.

d_gene	abundance	v_gene	j_gene	CDR3aa	CDR3nt
TRBD1	-	TRBV23-1	TRBJ1-4	CASTLGGQGKLFF	TGCGCCAGCACCTTAGGGGGCCAGGGGAAACTGTTTTTT
TRBD1	once	TRBV2	TRBJ1-6	CASSEQGARNSPLHF	TGTGCCAGCAGTGAACAGGGGGCCCGCAATTCACCCCTCCACTTT
TRBD2	-	TRBV9	TRBJ2-7	CASSATGTSGEYEQYF	TGTGCCAGCAGCGCGACAGGGACTAGCGGGGAATACGAGCAGTACTTC
TRBD1	-	TRBV2	TRBJ1-4	CATQGQGYEKLFF	TGTGCCACCCAGGGACAGGGGTATGAAAAACTGTTTTTT
TRBD1	once	TRBV18	TRBJ2-1	CASSLTTGTGGAYNEQFF	TGTGCCAGCTCATTAACAACCGGGACAGGGGGCGCCTACAATGAGCAGTTCTTC
-	-	TRBV7-8	TRBJ2-6	CASSLVGGGANVLTF	TGTGCCAGCAGCTTGGTGGGGGGTGGGGCCAACGTCCTGACTTTC
-	-	TRBV11-1	TRBJ2-3	CASSSGLGPADTQYF	TGTGCCAGCAGCTCGGGACTCGGGCCGGCAGATACGCAGTATTTT
-	once	TRBV2	TRBJ2-7	CASSGELGYEQYF	TGTGCCAGCAGTGGTGAACTAGGATACGAGCAGTACTTC
TRBD1	-	TRBV11-2	TRBJ1-1	CASSFDRGLNTEAFF	TGTGCCAGCAGCTTTGACAGGGGCCTGAACACTGAAGCTTTCTTT
-	-	TRBV5-1	TRBJ2-3	CASSPRSVATDTQYF	TGCGCCAGCAGCCCGCGCAGCGTGGCCACAGATACGCAGTATTTT
TRBD2	-	TRBV5-1	TRBJ2-1	CASSQSGGYNEQFF	TGCGCCAGCAGTCAAAGCGGGGGGTACAATGAGCAGTTCTTC
-	-	TRBV21-1	TRBJ1-6	CASSKGLPANSPLHF	TGTGCCAGCAGCAAGGGGCTCCCTGCTAATTCACCCCTCCACTTT
TRBD1	-	TRBV6-5	TRBJ1-6	CASSQGTDSPLHF	TGTGCCAGCAGTCAAGGGACAGATTCACCCCTCCACTTT
TRBD1	-	TRBV7-9	TRBJ2-3	CASRHGQGTDTQYF	TGTGCCAGCAGACATGGACAGGGCACAGATACGCAGTATTTT
TRBD1	-	TRBV18	TRBJ2-7	CASSLPRMGQTYEQYF	TGTGCCAGCTCACTCCCTAGGATGGGACAGACCTACGAGCAGTACTTC
-	-	TRBV5-5	TRBJ2-4	CASSLEWGQPTANIQYF	TGTGCCAGCAGCTTGGAGTGGGGGCAGCCGACCGCCAACATTCAGTACTTC
TRBD1	-	TRBV6-1	TRBJ1-2	CASSGKGGHYGYTF	TGTGCCAGCAGTGGGAAAGGGGGCCACTATGGCTACACCTTC
-	-	TRBV15	TRBJ1-1	CATSRVPHNEAFF	TGTGCCACCAGCAGAGTCCCCCACAATGAAGCTTTCTTT
TRBD1	-	TRBV27	TRBJ2-1	CASTKGAPSYNEQFF	TGTGCCAGCACTAAGGGGGCTCCCTCCTACAATGAGCAGTTCTTC
-	-	TRBV19	TRBJ2-1	CASSIDLSVPRINEQFF	TGTGCCAGTAGTATAGATCTATCCGTGCCGAGGATCAATGAGCAGTTCTTC
TRBD1	-	TRBV18	TRBJ1-1	CASSLGTDTEAFF	TGTGCCAGCTCCCTCGGGACAGACACTGAAGCTTTCTTT
-	-	TRBV9	TRBJ2-5	CASSQGGNQETQYF	TGTGCCAGCAGCCAGGGGGGCAACCAAGAGACCCAGTACTTC
-	once	TRBV7-2	TRBJ1-6	CASSGGSINSPLHF	TGTGCCAGCAGTGGAGGGTCAATCAATTCACCCCTCCACTTT
-	-	TRBV10-1	TRBJ2-7	CASSEAAGSSYEQYF	TGCGCCAGCAGTGAGGCGGCGGGGTCCTCCTACGAGCAGTACTTC
-	-	TRBV29-1	TRBJ2-2	CSVEDPADTGELFF	TGCAGCGTTGAAGATCCCGCGGACACCGGGGAGCTGTTTTTT
-	-	TRBV7-2	TRBJ1-2	CASSFSGYGYTF	TGTGCCAGCAGCTTCAGTGGCTATGGCTACACCTTC
-	-	TRBV7-2	TRBJ1-2	CASSTYGTSYGYTF	TGTGCCAGCAGCACGTACGGGACATCTTATGGCTACACCTTC
-	once	TRBV10-3	TRBJ1-2	CAIRGVQQGPNYGYTF	TGTGCCATCAGGGGAGTACAACAGGGACCAAACTATGGCTACACCTTC
-	-	TRBV11-3	TRBJ1-1	CASSPDSLNTEAFF	TGTGCCAGCAGCCCGGACAGTTTGAACACTGAAGCTTTCTTT
-	-	TRBV4-3	TRBJ2-1	CASSQEGASYNEQFF	TGCGCCAGCAGCCAAGAGGGGGCCTCTTACAATGAGCAGTTCTTC
TRBD2	-	TRBV5-4	TRBJ2-1	CASSLAGGLDEQFF	TGTGCCAGCAGCTTAGCGGGGGGCCTCGATGAGCAGTTCTTC
-	-	TRBV12-5	TRBJ1-1	CASGSVLGLMNTEAFF	TGTGCTAGTGGTTCTGTGTTGGGGCTCATGAACACTGAAGCTTTCTTT
TRBD1	-	TRBV18	TRBJ1-5	CASSQGAGQPQHF	TGTGCCAGCTCACAGGGGGCGGGTCAGCCCCAGCATTTT
-	-	TRBV4-3	TRBJ1-6	CASSHRRESSYNSPLHF	TGCGCCAGCAGCCATAGGCGGGAAAGCTCCTATAATTCACCCCTCCACTTT
-	-	TRBV10-3	TRBJ1-2	CAISGTGYGYTF	TGTGCCATCAGTGGCACAGGGTATGGCTACACCTTC
TRBD1	few	TRBV11-2	TRBJ2-7	CASSLVRTGGLAYEQYF	TGTGCCAGCAGCTTAGTCAGGACAGGGGGCCTGGCCTACGAGCAGTACTTC
-	-	TRBV4-3	TRBJ2-3	CASSQAREGVRQYF	TGCGCCAGCAGCCAAGCCAGGGAGGGGGTGCGGCAGTATTTT
TRBD1	-	TRBV4-2	TRBJ1-4	CASSQETGRSYEKLFF	TGTGCCAGCAGCCAAGAGACAGGGAGGTCGTATGAAAAACTGTTTTTT
TRBD1	-	TRBV6-6	TRBJ1-4	CASSSFDRAEKLFF	TGTGCCAGCAGTTCCTTCGACAGGGCTGAAAAACTGTTTTTT
TRBD2	-	TRBV7-2	TRBJ2-7	CASSLGLAFYEQYF	TGTGCCAGCAGCTTAGGACTAGCATTCTACGAGCAGTACTTC
TRBD2	-	TRBV14	TRBJ2-5	CASSPLAGGTETQYF	TGTGCCAGCAGCCCACTAGCGGGAGGAACGGAGACCCAGTACTTC
-	many	TRBV4-3	TRBJ1-1	CASSQGMMAGATTEAFF	TGCGCCAGCAGCCAAGGAATGATGGCAGGCGCGACCACTGAAGCTTTCTTT